Following are 7 T cell receptor beta chains from one sample sequenced in a study of identifying expanded T cells in peripheral blood. TCRdb keeps only in-frame clones here, not all; method: immunoSEQ multiplex PCR. The table includes around 90,000 clones, about 87% detected once. Source material: blood. These receptors were obtained from a person between 18 and 75 years old in good health.

This chain uses TRBV2 with TRBJ1-6; 8 bases are shared with TRBD1. CDR1 and CDR2 (germline): SNHLY, FYNNEI. There are 15 residues in the CDR3. With V trimmed by 6 bases and J by 6 bases, 7 bases remained unmatched. Written as DNA, the CDR3 is TGTGCCAGCAGGAAGGACAGGGTAGTTAATTCACCCCTCCACTTT. It encodes CASRKDRVVNSPLHF.

The chain recombines TRBV18 with TRBJ2-1; D perhaps matches TRBD2 (6 bases). This CDR3 contains 16 residues. Trimming stripped 3 bases from V and 5 bases from J, with 17 bases between. The germline CDR1 and CDR2 sequences are KGHSH and LQKENI. This CDR3 is CASSPIIGSGDNEQFF. The CDR3 DNA is TGTGCCAGCTCACCTATCATCGGGAGTGGCGACAATGAGCAGTTCTTC.

The chain carries TRBV15 and TRBJ2-7; 10 bases match TRBD2. The CDR3 runs to 17 residues. The V gene end was trimmed by 0 bases and the J gene end by 2 bases; junction bases not matched to a gene: 7. Germline CDR1 and CDR2: LNHNV and YYDKDF (reference sequence). CDR3 loop: CATSRDSSGGETYEQYF. Here the CDR3 DNA reads TGTGCCACCAGCAGAGATTCAAGCGGGGGGGAGACCTACGAGCAGTACTTC.

The J gene is TRBJ2-1, the V gene TRBV4-2, with 10 bases that match TRBD2. The CDR3 spans 16 residues. Germline V gene data show CDR1 as LGHNA and CDR2 as YNFKEQ. V was clipped by 1 base and J by 4 bases; unmatched bases: 4. Here the CDR3 reads CASSQGTAGGYNEQFF. DNA of the CDR3: TGTGCCAGCAGCCAAGGCACAGCGGGGGGGTACAATGAGCAGTTCTTC.

The chain is built from TRBV5-1 and TRBJ2-5; D is unclear. Trimming took off 0 bases at V and 0 bases at J, with 9 bases between the two ends. The CDR3 runs to 15 residues. In germline, CDR1 is SGHRS, CDR2 YFSETQ. CDR3: CASSLGFSNQETQYF. The CDR3, as DNA: TGCGCCAGCAGCTTGGGTTTCAGCAACCAAGAGACCCAGTACTTC.

This clone appeared a single time. This chain connects TRBV28 to TRBJ1-4; weak D call: TRBD1 (5 bases). V was clipped by 3 bases and J by 8 bases, with 16 bases between them. Germline CDR1 and CDR2: MDHEN and SYDVKM. CDR3 size: 15 residues. CDR3 in DNA: TGTGCCAGCAGTTTGCCCGGCGGGGGTAGAGAAAAACTGTTTTTT. This encodes CASSLPGGGREKLFF.

This clone has a single count. This chain connects TRBV28 to TRBJ2-3; TRBD2 matches at 8 bases. This CDR3 has 13 amino acids. The V and J ends lost 9 bases and 4 bases, in that order; junction bases with no gene match: 6. From germline, CDR1 is MDHEN and CDR2 SYDVKM. This CDR3 is CASNRAGADTQYF. The CDR3 nucleotides are TGTGCCAGTAACAGAGCGGGAGCAGATACGCAGTATTTT.